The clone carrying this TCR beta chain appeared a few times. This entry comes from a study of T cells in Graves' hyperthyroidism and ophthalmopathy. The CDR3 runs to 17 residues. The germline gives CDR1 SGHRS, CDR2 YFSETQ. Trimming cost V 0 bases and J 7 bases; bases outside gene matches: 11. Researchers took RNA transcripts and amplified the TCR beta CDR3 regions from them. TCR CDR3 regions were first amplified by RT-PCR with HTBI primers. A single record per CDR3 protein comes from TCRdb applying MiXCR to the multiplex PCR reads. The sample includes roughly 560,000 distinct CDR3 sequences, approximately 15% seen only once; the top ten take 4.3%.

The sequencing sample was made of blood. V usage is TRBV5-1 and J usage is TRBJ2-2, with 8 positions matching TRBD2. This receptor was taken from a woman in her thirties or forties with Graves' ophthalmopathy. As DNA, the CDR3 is TGCGCCAGCAGCTTGGATGGGACTAGGAGATCCAGCGGGGAGCTGTTTTTT. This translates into CASSLDGTRRSSGELFF. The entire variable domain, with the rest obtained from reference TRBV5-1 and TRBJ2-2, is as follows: KAGVTQTPRYLIKTRGQQVTLSCSPISGHRSVSWYQQTPGQGLQFLFEYFSETQRNKGNFPGRFSGRQFSNSRSEMNVSTLELGDSALYLCASSLDGTRRSSGELFFGEGSRLTVL.